This TCR beta chain was recorded in a study of blood T cell repertoires in COVID-19. About the research overall: Sites across the United States, Italy and Spain contributed samples from acute and convalescent COVID-19. T cells, B-cell-depleted T cells, or PBMCs supplied cDNA or gDNA.

Per the original methods: Cell counts per sample came from amplifying reference gene primers. Produced via immunoSEQ multiplex PCR; TCRdb's table is partial and in-frame only. V, J and clone size are taken as reported in that table, and D and trimming were inferred from the DNA itself. The sample has about 4,400 clones; about 72% are singletons. What was sequenced was peripheral blood. This TCR came from a human donor with active or convalescent COVID-19. The donor label of this sample is uncertain.

CDR3 region: CASSPRDKSYEQYF. CDR3 DNA: TGTGCCAGCAGCCCTCGGGACAAGTCCTACGAGCAGTACTTC. The chain links TRBV7-9 to TRBJ2-7; D is possibly TRBD1 (6 bases). The CDR3 is 14 amino acids. Germline V gene lookup returns CDR1 SEHNR and CDR2 FQNEAQ (reference sequence). V shed 5 bases and J shed 1 base, with 12 bases lying between them.